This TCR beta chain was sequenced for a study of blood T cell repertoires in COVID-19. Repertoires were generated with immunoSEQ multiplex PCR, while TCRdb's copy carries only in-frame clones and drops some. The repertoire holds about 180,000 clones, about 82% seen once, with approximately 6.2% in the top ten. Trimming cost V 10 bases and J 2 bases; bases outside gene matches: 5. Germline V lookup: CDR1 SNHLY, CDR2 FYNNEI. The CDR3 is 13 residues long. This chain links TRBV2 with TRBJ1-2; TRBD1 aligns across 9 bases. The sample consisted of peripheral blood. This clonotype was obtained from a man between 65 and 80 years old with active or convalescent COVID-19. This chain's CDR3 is CANSDRGNYGYTF. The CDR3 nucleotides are TGTGCCAATTCGGACAGGGGCAACTATGGCTACACCTTC.